This TCR beta chain was identified in a study of identical twins. TCRdb reprocessed the 5' RACE reads via MiXCR and lists one record per CDR3 protein. The sample yields about 430,000 distinct CDR3 sequences, less than 20% seen once. The CDR3 consists of 16 residues. V gave up 0 bases and J gave up 5 bases; unmatched junction bases: 7. Per germline, CDR1 ENHRY and CDR2 SYGVKD. This clonotype appeared many times. V and J are TRBV10-3 and TRBJ2-4; 7 bases line up with TRBD1. The sample taken for sequencing was naive T cells sorted from blood. The clonotype originates from a man aged 50 to 59 in good health. This chain's CDR3 is CAISESDREYQNIQYF. CDR3 coding DNA: TGTGCCATCAGTGAGTCTGACAGGGAGTACCAAAACATTCAGTACTTC.